A selection of T cell receptor beta chains follows, all from one sample in a study of blood T cells in healthy people across ages. TCRdb analysed the 5' RACE reads with MiXCR anew, one entry per CDR3 protein. The sample includes roughly 1,800,000 distinct CDR3 sequences, roughly 50% of them seen just once. Sequenced: blood. The origin of the receptors is a woman aged 40 to 55 in good health. The CDR3 runs from the conserved cysteine through the conserved F or W. A D gene is named only where the DNA matches it firmly. Rows may omit the clone size; those that give it use once, few, many or a size class.

>TRBV5-5|.|TRBJ2-6|few
TGTGCCAGCAGCTTGGGACAGGCCGGGTTAGGGACGAACGTCCTGACTTTC
CASSLGQAGLGTNVLTF
>TRBV28|.|TRBJ2-7|few
TGTGCCAGCAGTTTGATGGGGGACTCCTACGAGCAGTACTTC
CASSLMGDSYEQYF
>TRBV28|.|TRBJ2-6|.
TGTGCCAGCAGCGAGCCTTACGGCAGGGCTGGGGCCAACGTCCTGACTTTC
CASSEPYGRAGANVLTF
>TRBV7-8|.|TRBJ2-5|.
TGTGCCAGCAGCATGGGTGACTTGGAGACCCAGTACTTC
CASSMGDLETQYF
>TRBV11-2|.|TRBJ2-2|.
TGTGCCAGCAGCGCTCGGACAGCGAAGGGAGCCGGGGAGCTGTTTTTT
CASSARTAKGAGELFF
>TRBV5-6|.|TRBJ2-7|.
TGTGCCAGCAGTTCCGACAGGCTGTTTAGGCAGTACTTC
CASSSDRLFRQYF
>TRBV7-8|.|TRBJ2-5|.
TGTGCCAGCAGCCCCTCAGGGCGTTCGGGGACCCAGTACTTC
CASSPSGRSGTQYF
>TRBV7-2|.|TRBJ2-1|.
TGTGCCAGCAGCTGTTTGGGTTGGAATGAGCAGTTCTTC
CASSCLGWNEQFF
>TRBV11-2|TRBD2|TRBJ2-5|once
TGTGCCAGCAGCTTCGGGGGGGCGATACTGCAGTACTTC
CASSFGGAILQYF
>TRBV4-3|TRBD1|TRBJ1-1|.
TGCGCCAGCAGCCAAGATAAGAGTCAGGGGGTGAACACTGAAGCTTTCTTT
CASSQDKSQGVNTEAFF
>TRBV4-1|TRBD1|TRBJ1-5|.
TGCGCCAGCAGCCTAGGATACAGGGGTTATCAGCCCCAGCATTTT
CASSLGYRGYQPQHF
>TRBV20-1|.|TRBJ2-1|.
TGCAGTGCTAGAGAGACAGGGAGGAATGAGCAGTTCTTC
CSARETGRNEQFF
>TRBV20-1|TRBD2|TRBJ2-5|.
TGCAGTGCCCCCCGGACTAGCGTGGAGACCCAGTACTTC
CSAPRTSVETQYF
>TRBV7-9|.|TRBJ2-5|.
TGTGCCAGCAGCTTGTTCAACAGTCAAGAGACCCAGTACTTC
CASSLFNSQETQYF
>TRBV28|.|TRBJ2-5|.
TGTGCCAGCAGTTTGGGGCGGACGATCCAAGAGACCCAGTACTTC
CASSLGRTIQETQYF
>TRBV4-3|TRBD1|TRBJ1-2|.
TGCGCCAGCAGCCGGGCAGACAGGGGGCTCTATGGCTACACCTTC
CASSRADRGLYGYTF
>TRBV20-1|.|TRBJ2-7|few
TGCAGCGCTAGAGCCGCTCCGGGACGGGTGGACTACGAGCAGTACTTC
CSARAAPGRVDYEQYF
>TRBV3-1|TRBD2|TRBJ2-7|.
TGTGCCAGCAGCCTAACAAGCGGGATTAGCTCCTACGAGCAGTACTTC
CASSLTSGISSYEQYF
>TRBV21-1|.|TRBJ2-7|.
TGTGCCAGCAGCCGTCCCTTTCCACTTCAGGGAACCCCCTACGAGCAGTACTTC
CASSRPFPLQGTPYEQYF
>TRBV6-2/TRBV6-3|.|TRBJ2-7|.
TGTGCCAGCAGTTACAGCAAAGGCGACTACGAGCAGTACTTC
CASSYSKGDYEQYF
>TRBV29-1|.|TRBJ2-3|few
TGCAGCGTTGGCCAGGGGGGTCTCCGGGATACGCAGTATTTT
CSVGQGGLRDTQYF
>TRBV5-1|TRBD2|TRBJ2-7|few
TGCGCCAGCAGCTGGGCTAGCGGTGAGTACGAGCAGTACTTC
CASSWASGEYEQYF
>TRBV6-5|TRBD2|TRBJ2-1|once
TGTGCCAGCAGGAAACTAGCGGGGGGCTACAATGAGCAGTTCTTC
CASRKLAGGYNEQFF
>TRBV7-2|TRBD1|TRBJ2-7|.
TGTGCCAGCAGCTCACTACCCTACAGGGGGCGAGACGAGCAGTACTTC
CASSSLPYRGRDEQYF
>TRBV20-1|TRBD1|TRBJ1-2|.
TGCAGTGCTAGACACGGACAGGGGAGATATGGCTACACCTTC
CSARHGQGRYGYTF
>TRBV7-2|.|TRBJ2-7|.
TGTACCAGCAGCGTACCTAAGACTAACAATGAGCAGTACTTC
CTSSVPKTNNEQYF
>TRBV20-1|.|TRBJ1-5|.
TGCAGTGCTAGGAGGTCTACCAATCAGCCCCGGCATTTT
CSARRSTNQPRHF
>TRBV20-1|TRBD1|TRBJ1-2|.
TGCAGTGTAGAGTACCTTTCCGGGACAGAAGACGGCTACACCTTC
CSVEYLSGTEDGYTF
>TRBV27|TRBD2|TRBJ2-5|.
TGTGCCAGCAGTTTCCGCGGGGGGGCCGAGGCCCAGTACTTC
CASSFRGGAEAQYF
>TRBV4-3|TRBD1|TRBJ2-4|few
TGCGCCAGCAGCCAAGATGGGGTCACAGGGGGCGCGGGAAACATTCAGTACTTC
CASSQDGVTGGAGNIQYF
>TRBV15|.|TRBJ2-5|medium-sized
TGTGCCACCAGCTTGATAGCCGGGGAGACCCAGTACTTC
CATSLIAGETQYF
>TRBV2|.|TRBJ2-5|once
TGTGCCAGCAGTGAAGAGGAGGGCACCCAAGAGACCCAGTACTTC
CASSEEEGTQETQYF
>TRBV20-1|TRBD1|TRBJ1-2|.
TGCAGTGCTACTAATCTGGGACAGCTTTATGGCTACACCTTC
CSATNLGQLYGYTF
>TRBV27|TRBD2|TRBJ2-1|.
TGTGCCAGCAGTTTATACTTAGCGGGGGAGGACAATGAGCAGTTCTTC
CASSLYLAGEDNEQFF
>TRBV6-2/TRBV6-3|.|TRBJ2-1|few
TGTGCCAGTAGCCACTCCGGTAACAGGGCTGTCAATGAGCAGTTCTTC
CASSHSGNRAVNEQFF
>TRBV20-1|.|TRBJ2-1|few
TGCAGTGCTAGAGATTGGGGCGGGGCAGGTAATGAGCAGTTCTTC
CSARDWGGAGNEQFF
>TRBV5-6|.|TRBJ2-7|.
TGTGCCAGCAGCTTGGCCGGACACATCTACGAGCAGTACTTC
CASSLAGHIYEQYF
>TRBV6-6|TRBD1|TRBJ1-2|few
TGTGCCAGCACCTCGCTAGGGGGCGGGCCTAACTATGGCTACACCTTC
CASTSLGGGPNYGYTF
>TRBV4-1|.|TRBJ1-5|.
TGCGCCAGCAGCCAGGAAAGATCAGGGTTTCAACAGCCCCAGCATTTT
CASSQERSGFQQPQHF
>TRBV2|.|TRBJ2-6|.
TGTGCCAGCAGTGACGGGCAGGGAAAGTCTGGGGCCAACGTCCCGACTTTC
CASSDGQGKSGANVPTF
>TRBV7-9|.|TRBJ1-4|.
TGTGCCAGCAGCTTTTACGCTGATTATAATGAAAAACTGTTTTTT
CASSFYADYNEKLFF
>TRBV6-5|.|TRBJ2-7|few
TGTGCCAGCAGTTACTCTCAAGAGCAGTACTTC
CASSYSQEQYF
>TRBV5-1|TRBD1|TRBJ1-6|.
TGCGCCAGCAGCTGGGTGACAGGGTCGGGAACACCCCTCCACTTT
CASSWVTGSGTPLHF
>TRBV4-3|.|TRBJ2-7|few
TGCGCCAGCAGCCAAGAGTACCCCGGAGTCAGTTCCCCCTACGAGCAGTACTTC
CASSQEYPGVSSPYEQYF
>TRBV7-9|.|TRBJ1-2|few
TGTGCCAGCAGCTCCCAAGAGGGGGTCAACTATGGCTACACCTTC
CASSSQEGVNYGYTF
>TRBV4-3|TRBD1|TRBJ1-1|.
TGCGCCAGCAGCCAAGATTTCAGGGGGCTGAACACTGAAGCTTTCTTT
CASSQDFRGLNTEAFF
>TRBV7-9|TRBD1|TRBJ1-1|few
TGTGCCAGCAGTCCAAGCGAAGTCCCGGGACAGGGATCGAACACTGAAGCTTTCTTT
CASSPSEVPGQGSNTEAFF
>TRBV6-1|.|TRBJ1-4|.
TGTGCCAGCAGTGACGGGGGGGCAATGAGGGAAAAACTGTTTTTT
CASSDGGAMREKLFF
>TRBV11-2|.|TRBJ2-5|few
TGTGCCAGCAGCCAATTTGGAGAGACCCAGTACTTC
CASSQFGETQYF
>TRBV7-7|TRBD1|TRBJ2-5|few
TGTGCTAGCAGCCGACAGGGTTATGAGACCCAGTACTTC
CASSRQGYETQYF
>TRBV14|TRBD2|TRBJ2-7|.
TGTGCCAGCAGCCCTATTACCGGGACTACCTACTACGAGCAGTACTTC
CASSPITGTTYYEQYF
>TRBV29-1|.|TRBJ2-3|.
TGCAGCTCGAGGATGGGGGCGGGAGATACGCAGTATTTT
CSSRMGAGDTQYF
>TRBV9|.|TRBJ2-7|few
TGTGCCAGCAGCGCTACGGACGGCTACGAGCAGTACTTC
CASSATDGYEQYF
>TRBV20-1|.|TRBJ2-4|once
TGCAGTGCTCCTGTCTGGTCCCGGCGGAACATTCAGTACTTC
CSAPVWSRRNIQYF
>TRBV4-3|TRBD1|TRBJ2-1|.
TGCGCCAGCAGCCAGGCGGACAGGGCTGGTGAGCAGTTCTTC
CASSQADRAGEQFF